The 12 T cell receptor beta chains below were found in one sample sequenced in a study of metastatic and nonmetastatic thyroid tumors. All patients were treatment-naive before thyroid surgery. Using MiXCR, TCRdb re-called clones from the PCR reads. The sample gives approximately 20,000 clones, about a third of which show up once; approximately 9.1% is in the top ten. What was sequenced was tumor tissue. The source of these receptors is a male donor with papillary thyroid cancer or a benign thyroid nodule (not recorded which). Some clones in this sample may be carry-over from other donors' samples.

CDR3: CASSFPDSSYEQYF. The CDR3 DNA reads as TGTGCCAGCAGTTTTCCTGACAGTTCCTACGAGCAGTACTTC. The chain carries TRBV28 and TRBJ2-7; D perhaps matches TRBD1 (5 bases). V lost 3 bases and J lost 1, with 10 bases in between. The CDR3 has 14 amino acids. CDR1 is MDHEN, CDR2 SYDVKM, per germline.

This clone was seen at least ten times. The gene calls are TRBV5-5 and TRBJ2-1; D not certain. The length of the CDR3 is 11 residues. Trimming pared 2 bases from V and 8 bases from J, leaving 5 bases between. Germline loops: CDR1 SGHKS, CDR2 YYEKEE (reference sequence). The DNA for the CDR3 is TGTGCCAGCAGCTTTGGAGATGAGCAGTTCTTC. This translates into CASSFGDEQFF.

Of note for this clone: With a much larger clone just one base away, this may be a read error. The CDR3 loop reads CASSLTSGNPYEQYF. In nucleotides, the CDR3 is TGTGCCAGCAGCTTAACTAGCGGAAATCCCTACGAGCAGTACTTC. The rearrangement links TRBV7-6 to TRBJ2-7, with 8 bases aligning to TRBD2. The J segment lost 2 bases and the V segment lost 2 bases, leaving 5 bases of the junction unmatched. Germline V gene lookup returns CDR1 SGHVS and CDR2 FNYEAQ. The CDR3 loop spans 15 amino acids.

With respect to this clone: Germline and junction disagree at one end, which may indicate a read error. The J gene is TRBJ2-7, the V gene TRBV13, with 10 positions matching TRBD1. CDR1 and CDR2 from the germline V gene are PRHDT and FYEKMQ (reference sequence). CDR3 length: 15 amino acids. CDR3 nucleotide sequence: TGTGCCAGCAGCCTAGGGACAGGGGCTGGGTACGAGCAGTACTTC. It codes for CASSLGTGAGYEQYF.

The chain employs TRBV11-3 and TRBJ2-7; D call uncertain. The V gene lost 2 bases and the J gene lost 5 bases, with 13 bases spanning the gap. Germline V gene data show CDR1 as SGHNT and CDR2 as YENEEA. This CDR3 is 14 amino acids long. The CDR3 reads CASSLSYLSHEQYF. In DNA, the CDR3 is TGTGCCAGCAGCTTATCTTATTTGTCCCACGAGCAGTACTTC.

To note about this clone: Because the CDR3 is missing its conserved closing phenylalanine or tryptophan, this is likely a read error. V gene TRBV10-3 combines with J gene TRBJ1-2, with D unresolved. CDR1 and CDR2 from the germline V gene are ENHRY and SYGVKD. V lost 6 bases, J lost 4 bases, and 12 bases lay in between. The CDR3 loop spans 13 amino acids. DNA for the CDR3: TGTGCCATCAGCCAGACACGTGGCTATGGCTACACCTGC. It codes for CAISQTRGYGYTC.

This clone occurred a few times. This chain links TRBV29-1 with TRBJ2-7, with a weak D call TRBD2 (6 bases). Trimming pared 4 bases from V and 2 bases from J, leaving 12 bases between. The CDR3 contains 13 residues. The V gene's germline CDR1 is SQVTM and CDR2 ANQGSEA. CDR3 sequence reads: CSVVAADTYEQYF. Here the CDR3 DNA reads TGCAGCGTTGTAGCGGCTGATACCTACGAGCAGTACTTC.

This chain uses TRBV30 with TRBJ2-1; 7 bases are a match to TRBD2. Losses at the gene ends were 0 bases for V and 0 bases for J; bases not matched to a gene: 8. Germline V CDR1 and CDR2: GTSNPN, SVGIG (reference sequence). The CDR3 has 17 residues. The CDR3 sequence: CAWSVGGRPYSYNEQFF. The DNA of the CDR3 is TGTGCCTGGAGTGTAGGCGGGAGACCTTACTCCTACAATGAGCAGTTCTTC.

This clone showed up just once. The CDR3 is CASSLAAVNEQFF. For the CDR3, the DNA is TGTGCCAGCAGCTTAGCGGCAGTCAATGAGCAGTTCTTC. The rearrangement joins TRBV7-9 to TRBJ2-1, with unresolved D. V shed 0 bases and J shed 6 bases, with 6 bases lying between them. The CDR3 covers 13 residues. Per the germline V gene, CDR1 is SEHNR and CDR2 is FQNEAQ (reference sequence).

The chain uses TRBV12-3 or TRBV12-4 and TRBJ1-2, with unresolved D. The CDR3 is made up of 13 amino acids. Trimming removed 1 base from V and 2 bases from J, with 5 bases in between. The DNA of the CDR3 is TGTGCCAGCAGTTTAGACGGCAACTATGGCTACACCTTC. This codes for CASSLDGNYGYTF.

Ten or more counts support this clone. A much larger clone differs from this one at a single base, so this may be a read error. Because the CDR3 is missing its conserved closing phenylalanine or tryptophan, this is likely a read error. The rearrangement uses TRBV5-1 and TRBJ2-5, with D perhaps matching TRBD2 (6 bases). The CDR3 is 14 residues long. The germline V gene has CDR1 SGHRS and CDR2 YFSETQ. V lost 3 bases to trimming and J lost 2 bases, with 11 bases between them. The CDR3 loop reads CASSWDSVQETQYV. In DNA form, the CDR3 reads TGCGCCAGCAGCTGGGACTCCGTGCAAGAGACCCAGTACGTC.

This clone is large (0.1 to 1%) by share. V usage is TRBV20-1 and J usage is TRBJ1-2; D gene uncertain. The germline CDR1 and CDR2 sequences are DFQATT and SNEGSKA (reference sequence). Trimming cost V 0 bases and J 8 bases, with 13 bases left between them. The CDR3 extends over 13 amino acids. Written as DNA, the CDR3 is TGCAGTGCTAGAGATTCGGCAGAAACCGGCTACACCTTC. It yields the protein CSARDSAETGYTF.